This T cell receptor (beta chain) was obtained from a study of human T cells and chemical hapten exposure. This clonotype occurred a few times. TCRdb fed the 5' RACE reads into MiXCR, producing one record per CDR3 protein. The table shows roughly 81,000 distinct CDR3 sequences, with under 10% occurring only once. Unseparated into fractions, whole blood served as the source from which total RNA was extracted. Looked up from germline, CDR1 is SGHRS and CDR2 is YFSETQ. CDR3 size: 18 residues. V lost 3 bases to trimming and J lost 6 bases; unmatched junction nucleotides: 20. The TCR comes from a male donor in good health. V and J are TRBV5-1 and TRBJ1-2; 7 bases are shared with TRBD1. The CDR3 protein is CASSWRQGAYGGDDGYTF. The CDR3 DNA reads TGCGCCAGCAGCTGGAGACAGGGTGCATATGGAGGGGACGATGGCTACACCTTC.